This is a list of T cell receptor beta chains from one sample in a study of regulatory T cells in long-lasting Graves disease. Each CDR3 protein gets one entry after TCRdb re-called the multiplex PCR reads with MiXCR. Among 300,000 to 400,000 distinct CDR3 sequences listed, approximately 16% were seen once. These data also featured in a second study, about T cells in Graves' hyperthyroidism and ophthalmopathy.

The specimen was peripheral blood mononuclear cells (PBMCs), collected at new diagnosis, from a patient treated with antithyroid drugs. These receptor sequences come from a middle-aged man with Graves disease. Each CDR3 is given with its conserved first and last residue. Each record gives: J gene, D gene, clone size, V gene, CDR3 protein, CDR3 DNA. A D gene is named only where the DNA matches it firmly. Clone sizes are given selectively: once, few, many, or a class where the clone is expanded.

TRBJ1-2 TRBD1 many TRBV30 CAWSAGQGNGYTF TGTGCCTGGAGTGCGGGACAGGGTAACGGCTACACCTTC
TRBJ1-5 NA many TRBV27 CASSPRAGGGNQPQHF TGTGCCAGCAGTCCCCGGGCGGGTGGTGGCAATCAGCCCCAGCATTTT
TRBJ2-5 NA many TRBV7-2 CASSFQVGQETQYF TGTGCCAGCAGCTTTCAAGTAGGCCAAGAGACCCAGTACTTC
TRBJ2-3 TRBD1 many TRBV6-4 CASSDSRAGGPDTQYF TGTGCCAGCAGTGACTCGAGGGCAGGGGGCCCAGATACGCAGTATTTT
TRBJ1-2 NA NA TRBV10-3 CAISVDTGYGYTF TGTGCCATCAGTGTGGACACCGGCTATGGCTACACCTTC
TRBJ2-7 NA NA TRBV20-1 CSASVRTWSYEQYF TGCAGTGCTAGCGTCAGAACCTGGTCCTACGAGCAGTACTTC
TRBJ2-2 NA few TRBV9 CASSVGQGPTGELFF TGTGCCAGCAGCGTAGGGCAGGGGCCTACCGGGGAGCTGTTTTTT
TRBJ1-6 TRBD1 many TRBV5-1 CASSLGGQVRNSPLHF TGCGCCAGCAGCTTGGGGGGACAGGTCCGTAATTCACCCCTCCACTTT
TRBJ1-3 NA many TRBV3-1 CASSHQSSGNTIYF TGTGCCAGCAGCCACCAGAGCTCTGGAAACACCATATATTTT
TRBJ2-1 TRBD2 NA TRBV6-2/TRBV6-3 CASRWTSDNNEQFF TGTGCCAGCCGCTGGACTAGCGACAACAATGAGCAGTTCTTC
TRBJ1-2 NA NA TRBV30 CAWSPDGQYGYTF TGTGCCTGGAGCCCCGACGGTCAATATGGCTACACCTTC
TRBJ2-5 NA NA TRBV20-1 CSASRGGFRETQYF TGCAGTGCTAGCAGGGGGGGATTCAGGGAGACCCAGTACTTC
TRBJ1-6 TRBD1 NA TRBV29-1 CSARTGDNSPLHF TGCAGCGCCAGGACAGGAGATAATTCACCCCTCCACTTT
TRBJ1-1 NA many TRBV27 CASSFARATEAFF TGTGCCAGCAGTTTCGCTCGGGCCACTGAAGCTTTCTTT
TRBJ1-2 NA NA TRBV20-1 CSARDLFSNYGYTF TGCAGTGCTAGAGATCTTTTTAGTAACTATGGCTACACCTTC
TRBJ2-1 TRBD2 few TRBV12-5 CASGESPSGGSYNEQFF TGTGCTAGTGGGGAATCCCCTAGCGGGGGATCCTACAATGAGCAGTTCTTC
TRBJ1-5 TRBD1 NA TRBV20-1 CSARWWDRGNNQPQHF TGCAGTGCTAGATGGTGGGACAGGGGCAACAATCAGCCCCAGCATTTT
TRBJ2-1 TRBD1 NA TRBV7-9 CASGKTGTGDYNEQFF TGTGCCAGCGGCAAAACCGGGACAGGAGACTACAATGAGCAGTTCTTC
TRBJ1-5 TRBD1 NA TRBV30 CAWSVLDRSNQPQHF TGTGCCTGGAGTGTACTGGACAGGAGCAATCAGCCCCAGCATTTT
TRBJ2-1 NA NA TRBV24-1 CATSDTGGNNEQFF TGTGCCACCAGTGATACCGGGGGTAACAATGAGCAGTTCTTC
TRBJ2-3 NA few TRBV30 CAWSVPANHIPSTQYF TGTGCCTGGAGTGTACCGGCTAATCACATTCCCAGTACGCAGTATTTT
TRBJ1-1 NA NA TRBV5-4 CASSKNRENTEAFF TGTGCCAGCAGCAAAAATCGGGAAAACACTGAAGCTTTCTTT
TRBJ2-6 TRBD1 NA TRBV20-1 CSAVPGQPSGANVLTF TGCAGTGCTGTTCCGGGACAGCCCTCTGGGGCCAACGTCCTGACTTTC
TRBJ2-3 NA many TRBV9 CASSFSTTDTQYF TGTGCCAGCAGCTTTTCGACCACAGATACGCAGTATTTT
TRBJ1-4 TRBD1 many TRBV12-3/TRBV12-4 CASTRQTGGPEKLFF TGTGCCAGCACACGACAAACAGGGGGCCCTGAAAAACTGTTTTTT
TRBJ1-1 NA many TRBV13 CASSNDNTEAFF TGTGCCAGCAGCAACGATAACACTGAAGCTTTCTTT
TRBJ2-3 TRBD2 NA TRBV5-1 CASSLGLAGGLQDTQYF TGCGCCAGCAGCTTGGGACTAGCGGGGGGACTGCAGGATACGCAGTATTTT
TRBJ2-3 TRBD2 many TRBV9 CASSVGLARPDTQYF TGTGCCAGCAGCGTGGGACTAGCGAGGCCAGATACGCAGTATTTT
TRBJ1-2 TRBD1 many TRBV3-1 CASRPKTGTINYGYTF TGTGCCAGCAGACCAAAGACAGGGACGATTAACTATGGCTACACCTTC
TRBJ1-4 NA many TRBV18 CASSPSSNEKLFF TGTGCCAGCTCACCGTCCTCTAATGAAAAACTGTTTTTT
TRBJ2-2 NA NA TRBV9 CASSRHGPLNTGELFF TGTGCCAGCAGCCGTCACGGGCCGCTGAACACCGGGGAGCTGTTTTTT
TRBJ1-4 NA many TRBV2 CASRTGSGETLFF TGTGCCAGCCGTACGGGTAGTGGGGAGACACTGTTTTTT
TRBJ2-1 NA many TRBV28 CASSPPRARNEQFF TGTGCCAGCAGCCCCCCCAGGGCGCGGAATGAGCAGTTCTTC
TRBJ2-7 TRBD1 NA TRBV20-1 CSARPSGQGTYEQYF TGCAGTGCTAGGCCCTCCGGACAGGGCACCTACGAGCAGTACTTC
TRBJ1-1 NA once TRBV28 CASRRIRETLEAFF TGTGCCAGCAGACGCATCCGGGAGACCCTTGAAGCTTTCTTT
TRBJ2-2 TRBD2 NA TRBV12-3/TRBV12-4 CASSPSGGGFWGELFF TGTGCCAGCAGTCCTAGCGGGGGGGGCTTTTGGGGGGAGCTGTTTTTT
TRBJ2-4 TRBD2 many TRBV5-1 CASSLEGFSGGLNIQYF TGCGCCAGCAGCTTGGAGGGGTTTAGCGGGGGTTTGAACATTCAGTACTTC
TRBJ2-1 NA many TRBV5-1 CASSLDSWTNEQFF TGCGCCAGCAGCTTGGACTCGTGGACCAATGAGCAGTTCTTC
TRBJ1-1 NA NA TRBV6-5 CASSWDNTEAFF TGTGCCAGCAGTTGGGACAACACTGAAGCTTTCTTT
TRBJ2-3 NA NA TRBV4-2 CASSQDRHHTQYF TGTGCCAGCAGCCAAGATCGCCACCATACGCAGTATTTT
TRBJ2-7 TRBD1 many TRBV6-1 CASSSDRWKQYF TGTGCCAGCAGCTCGGACAGGTGGAAGCAGTACTTC
TRBJ2-2 TRBD2 many TRBV5-1 CASSPQRGTNTGELFF TGCGCCAGCAGCCCCCAGCGGGGGACGAACACCGGGGAGCTGTTTTTT
TRBJ1-2 NA many TRBV20-1 CSAPQGSYGYTF TGCAGTGCTCCGCAGGGAAGCTATGGCTACACCTTC
TRBJ1-1 NA many TRBV11-2 CASSLGLSMNTEAFF TGTGCCAGCAGCTTGGGATTGTCAATGAACACTGAAGCTTTCTTT
TRBJ2-2 NA many TRBV30 CAWKTGYTGELFF TGTGCCTGGAAAACAGGGTACACCGGGGAGCTGTTTTTT
TRBJ2-5 NA NA TRBV13 CACSLEVEETQYF TGTGCCTGCAGCTTAGAAGTGGAAGAGACCCAGTACTTC
TRBJ2-7 NA NA TRBV11-2 CASSLALASYEQYF TGTGCCAGCAGCTTAGCACTAGCTTCCTACGAGCAGTACTTC
TRBJ1-5 NA many TRBV19 CASSIRQYNQPQHF TGTGCCAGTAGTATTAGACAGTACAATCAGCCCCAGCATTTT
TRBJ2-5 NA many TRBV28 CASSLFGGAVGTQYF TGTGCCAGCAGTTTATTTGGAGGGGCGGTAGGGACCCAGTACTTC
TRBJ2-7 NA NA TRBV29-1 CSVLDEGQYF TGCAGCGTTCTTGACGAGGGGCAGTACTTC